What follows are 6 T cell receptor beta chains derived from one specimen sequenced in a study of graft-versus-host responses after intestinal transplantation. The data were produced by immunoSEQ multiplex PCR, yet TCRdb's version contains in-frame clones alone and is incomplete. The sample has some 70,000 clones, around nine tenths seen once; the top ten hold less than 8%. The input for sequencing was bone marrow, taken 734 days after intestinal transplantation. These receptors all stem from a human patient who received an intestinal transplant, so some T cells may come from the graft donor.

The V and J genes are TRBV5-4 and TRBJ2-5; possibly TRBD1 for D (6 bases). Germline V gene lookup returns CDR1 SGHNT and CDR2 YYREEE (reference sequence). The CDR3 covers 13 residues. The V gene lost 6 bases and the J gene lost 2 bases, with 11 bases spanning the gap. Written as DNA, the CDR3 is TGTGCCAGCAACGGACAGCTACAAGAGACCCAGTACTTC. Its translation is CASNGQLQETQYF.

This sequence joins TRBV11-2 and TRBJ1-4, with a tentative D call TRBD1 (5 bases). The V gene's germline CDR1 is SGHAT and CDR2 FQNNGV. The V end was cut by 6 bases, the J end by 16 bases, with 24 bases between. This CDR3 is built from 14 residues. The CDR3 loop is CASSLGQHVPRQFF. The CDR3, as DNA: TGTGCCAGCAGTTTGGGGCAGCACGTACCTAGGCAGTTTTTT.

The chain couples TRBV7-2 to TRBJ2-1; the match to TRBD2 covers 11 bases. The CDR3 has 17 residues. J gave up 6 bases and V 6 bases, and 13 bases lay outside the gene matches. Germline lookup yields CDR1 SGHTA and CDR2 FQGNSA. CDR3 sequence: CASRTASGRRSVNEQFF. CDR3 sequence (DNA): TGTGCCAGCAGAACAGCTAGCGGGAGGCGGAGTGTCAATGAGCAGTTCTTC.

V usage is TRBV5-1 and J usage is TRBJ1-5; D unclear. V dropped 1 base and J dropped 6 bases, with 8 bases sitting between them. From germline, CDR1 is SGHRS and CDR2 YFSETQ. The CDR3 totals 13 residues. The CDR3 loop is CASSLRAGQPQHF. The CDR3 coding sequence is TGCGCCAGCAGCTTGAGGGCAGGTCAGCCCCAGCATTTT.

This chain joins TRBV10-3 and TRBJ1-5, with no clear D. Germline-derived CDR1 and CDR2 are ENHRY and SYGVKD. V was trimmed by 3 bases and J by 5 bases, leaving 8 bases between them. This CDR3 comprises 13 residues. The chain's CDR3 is CAISETADQPQHF. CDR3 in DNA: TGTGCCATCAGTGAAACAGCAGATCAGCCCCAGCATTTT.

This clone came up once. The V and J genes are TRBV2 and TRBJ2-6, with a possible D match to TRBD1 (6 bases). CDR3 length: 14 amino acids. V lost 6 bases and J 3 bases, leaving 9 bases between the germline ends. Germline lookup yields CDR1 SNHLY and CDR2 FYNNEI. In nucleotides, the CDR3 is TGTGCCAGCAGGAACAGGGTTGGGGCCAACGTCCTGACTTTC. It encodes CASRNRVGANVLTF.